This T cell receptor (beta chain) was obtained from a study of blood T cell repertoires in COVID-19. About the research overall: The origin of the acute and convalescent COVID-19 samples was the United States, Italy and Spain.

Source study methods: Nucleated cell number was recorded as an estimate derived from reference gene primer amplification. Generated by immunoSEQ multiplex PCR, the TCRdb table keeps only in-frame clones and is missing some. The V and J calls and clone size were taken over from that table, and D and trimming were inferred from the DNA. The sample contains approximately 250,000 clones, 84% of which appear only once. The germline gives CDR1 SNHLY, CDR2 FYNNEI. Trimming removed 5 bases from V and 2 bases from J; junction bases left unmatched: 4. The CDR3 extends over 14 amino acids. The rearrangement joins TRBV2 to TRBJ2-5; TRBD1 matches 8 bases. Material: peripheral blood. The clonotype was recovered from a woman in her thirties or forties who had recovered from COVID-19. The DNA for the CDR3 is TGTGCCAGCAGTAAGGACAGGGAGCAAGAGACCCAGTACTTC. Protein sequence: CASSKDREQETQYF.